This T cell receptor (beta chain) was profiled in a study of cytomegalovirus exposure and HLA in healthy donors. Study-wide findings and caveats: It is likely that the observed cluster of highly shared sequence variants was a sequencing artifact. In a later analysis, HLA-associated TCR beta chains were more clonally expanded than equally common others. In presence/absence analyses, roughly uniform sequencing depth across donors was assumed.

This CDR3 spans 14 amino acids. CDR1 and CDR2 from the germline V gene are SEHNR and FQNEAQ (reference sequence). With 60 Vbeta and 13 Jbeta primers, the PCR was carried out. Clones were sequenced by immunoSEQ multiplex PCR, and TCRdb holds only the in-frame ones, with some missing. The table lists some 180,000 clones, roughly 87% of them singletons. This clone appeared a single time. Its specificity is not known. The junction departs from the called germline gene at one end, perhaps through a read error. Every donor was a healthy person donating bone marrow. The TCR originated in a man aged 35 to 55 in good health and CMV-seronegative. The sample consisted of PBMCs. The rearrangement uses TRBV7-9 and TRBJ1-2, with D possibly TRBD1 on 6 matching bases. CDR3 nucleotide sequence: TGTGCCAGCAGCTCTCGGACAGAGTACTATAGCTACACCTTC. Translating it yields CASSSRTEYYSYTF.